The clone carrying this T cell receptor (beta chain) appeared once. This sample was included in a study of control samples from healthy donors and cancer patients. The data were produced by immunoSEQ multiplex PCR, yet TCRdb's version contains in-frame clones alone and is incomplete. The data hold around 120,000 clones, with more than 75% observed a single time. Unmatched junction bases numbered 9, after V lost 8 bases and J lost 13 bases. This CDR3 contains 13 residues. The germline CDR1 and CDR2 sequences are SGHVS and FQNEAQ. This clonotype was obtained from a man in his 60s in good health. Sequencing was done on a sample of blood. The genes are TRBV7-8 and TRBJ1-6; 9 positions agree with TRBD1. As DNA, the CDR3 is TGTGCCAGCCGCCACCCCGGGACAGGGCCCCTCCACTTT. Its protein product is CASRHPGTGPLHF.